The 18 T cell receptor beta chains reported below all come from one sample, sequenced in a study of T cell responses to AZD1222 COVID-19 vaccine. Clones were read by immunoSEQ multiplex PCR, and TCRdb kept only the in-frame ones, dropping some. The sample yields about 140,000 clones, more than 70% seen once. This sample comprised peripheral blood, obtained 28 days after the second AZD1222 dose. These receptor sequences come from an adult who received the AZD1222 COVID-19 vaccine.

This chain connects TRBV3-1 (or the pseudogene TRBV3-2) to TRBJ1-2; possibly TRBD1 for D (5 bases). This CDR3 contains 13 residues. V lost 0 bases and J 5 bases, leaving 7 bases between the germline ends. The germline CDR1 and CDR2 sequences are LGHDT and YNNKEL (reference sequence). The CDR3 is CASSQEGAYGYTF. DNA for the CDR3: TGTGCCAGCAGCCAAGAAGGGGCTTATGGCTACACCTTC.

This chain joins TRBV9 and TRBJ1-5; D remains ambiguous. The CDR3 sequence is 14 residues long. CDR1 is SGDLS, CDR2 YYNGEE, per germline. V gave up 4 bases and J gave up 0 bases, with 8 bases separating them. The CDR3 sequence is CASSPTPSNQPQHF. CDR3 in DNA: TGTGCCAGCAGCCCGACCCCTAGCAATCAGCCCCAGCATTTT.

The rearrangement joins TRBV7-9 to TRBJ2-2; possibly TRBD1 or TRBD2 for D (6 bases each). Germline V gene sequence: CDR1 SEHNR, CDR2 FQNEAQ (reference sequence). The CDR3 runs 16 residues. The V end lost 3 bases, the J end lost 5 bases, and 16 bases lay between the germline ends. The CDR3: CASSLGVGGTTGELFF. CDR3 DNA sequence: TGTGCCAGCAGCTTGGGTGTAGGGGGGACTACCGGGGAGCTGTTTTTT.

J is TRBJ1-4 and V is TRBV4-3; the match to TRBD1 covers 7 bases. J was trimmed by 3 bases and V by 2 bases; bases with no gene match: 6. CDR1 and CDR2 (germline): LGHNA, YSLEER. This CDR3 contains 16 residues. CDR3 bases: TGCGCCAGCAGCCAATTACACAGGGGCCCTAATGAAAAACTGTTTTTT. Encoded protein: CASSQLHRGPNEKLFF.

This clone came up once. The V call is TRBV28, the J call TRBJ1-2, with D unclear. This CDR3 region has 12 residues. Looked up from germline, CDR1 is MDHEN and CDR2 is SYDVKM. V gave up 6 bases and J gave up 2 bases, with 7 bases separating them. CDR3: CASRAGNYGYTF. CDR3 nucleotide sequence: TGTGCCAGCAGGGCCGGGAACTATGGCTACACCTTC.

This sequence joins TRBV10-3 and TRBJ1-5, with D possibly matching TRBD1 (6 bases). Germline V gene data show CDR1 as ENHRY and CDR2 as SYGVKD. The CDR3 totals 13 residues. The V end was cut by 6 bases, the J end by 7 bases, with 13 bases between. The CDR3 DNA follows: TGTGCCATCAGCGGGGGGGCGGGCCAGCCCCAGCATTTT. This translates into CAISGGAGQPQHF.

V is TRBV7-9 and J is TRBJ1-6; 8 positions agree with TRBD1. Germline V gives CDR1 SEHNR, CDR2 FQNEAQ (reference sequence). The CDR3 extends over 15 amino acids. V was pared by 5 bases and J by 7 bases, with 7 bases of the junction left unmatched. CDR3 DNA sequence: TGTGCCAGCAGCCTACGGGGACAGGAGAATTCACCCCTCCACTTT. It specifies CASSLRGQENSPLHF.

The chain has TRBV7-2 and TRBJ1-6, with D unclear. Per the germline V gene, CDR1 is SGHTA and CDR2 is FQGNSA. Between the trimmed V and J ends, which lost 2 bases and 7 bases, there was a span of 12 bases. CDR3 length: 15 amino acids. CDR3 sequence: CASSLLGVGNSPLHF. The CDR3, as DNA: TGTGCCAGCAGCTTATTGGGCGTGGGGAATTCACCCCTCCACTTT.

J is TRBJ2-5 and V is TRBV28; D is uncertain. The germline CDR1 and CDR2 sequences are MDHEN and SYDVKM. The CDR3 consists of 12 residues. V lost 1 base and J 5 bases, leaving 5 bases between the germline ends. CDR3 DNA: TGTGCCAGCAGTTTATTGGGGGAGACCCAGTACTTC. This codes for CASSLLGETQYF.

DNA for the CDR3: TGTGCCAGCAGTTACCCGGCTCGGTTTACAGATACGCAGTATTTT. Residues: CASSYPARFTDTQYF. The V call is TRBV6-2 or TRBV6-3, the J call TRBJ2-3; the D is unclear. CDR1 is MNHEY, CDR2 SVGEGT, per germline. Trimming stripped 2 bases from V and 3 bases from J, with 12 bases between. CDR3 length: 15 amino acids.

The J gene is TRBJ1-3, the V gene TRBV6-2 or TRBV6-3, with D tentatively TRBD1 (6 bases). Germline loops: CDR1 MNHEY, CDR2 SVGEGT. The V end lost 5 bases, the J end lost 2 bases, and 10 bases lay between the germline ends. This CDR3 spans 14 amino acids. CDR3 sequence reads: CASSHGTTGNTIYF. CDR3 in DNA: TGTGCCAGCAGTCACGGGACAACTGGAAACACCATATATTTT.

The rearrangement joins TRBV9 to TRBJ2-1; 9 bases are shared with TRBD2. Germline CDR1 reads SGDLS; CDR2 reads YYNGEE. The V gene end was trimmed by 0 bases and the J gene end by 2 bases; junction bases not matched to a gene: 6. The CDR3 consists of 17 residues. The CDR3 bases are TGTGCCAGCAGCGTAGGCCTAGCGGGACCCGCCTACAATGAGCAGTTCTTC. Protein sequence: CASSVGLAGPAYNEQFF.

The rearrangement links TRBV10-3 to TRBJ1-1; TRBD1 is a possible D gene (5 bases). Germline CDR1 ENHRY, CDR2 SYGVKD. The CDR3 extends over 15 amino acids. The V end was cut by 3 bases, the J end by 1 base, with 12 bases between. CDR3 region: CAISDTRVANTEAFF. As DNA, the CDR3 is TGTGCCATCAGTGACACCAGGGTTGCGAACACTGAAGCTTTCTTT.

This clone was recorded a few times. The chain recombines TRBV3-1 (or the pseudogene TRBV3-2) with TRBJ2-2, with D uncertain. The V and J ends lost 2 bases and 0 bases respectively, with 7 bases between them. The germline V gene encodes CDR1 LGHDT and CDR2 YNNKEL (reference sequence). The CDR3 loop spans 15 amino acids. CDR3 loop: CASSQNPANTGELFF. As DNA, the CDR3 is TGTGCCAGCAGCCAAAACCCGGCGAACACCGGGGAGCTGTTTTTT.

This chain joins TRBV13 and TRBJ2-2, with 7 positions matching TRBD1. Germline V gene data show CDR1 as PRHDT and CDR2 as FYEKMQ (reference sequence). The CDR3 totals 15 residues. The junction had 10 bases not matched to a gene; V was cut back by 8 bases and J by 4 bases. DNA of the CDR3: TGTGCCAGCCACGAAAATCAGGGGGTCACCGGGGAGCTGTTTTTT. Translation gives CASHENQGVTGELFF.

V is TRBV28 and J is TRBJ1-5; 9 positions match TRBD1. Germline V gene sequence: CDR1 MDHEN, CDR2 SYDVKM. Germline trimming cut 7 bases from V and 3 bases from J; bases unmatched to any gene: 10. The CDR3 extends over 16 amino acids. The CDR3: CASKSPGQGFNQPQHF. In DNA, the CDR3 is TGTGCCAGCAAGTCTCCGGGACAGGGATTCAATCAGCCCCAGCATTTT.

CDR3 sequence: CASSFSGDTQYF. The CDR3 coding sequence is TGTGCCAGCAGTTTCAGTGGAGATACGCAGTATTTT. The chain uses TRBV27 and TRBJ2-3, with unresolved D. The CDR3 is 12 amino acids. Germline CDR1 MNHEY, CDR2 SMNVEV (reference sequence). Trimming left V 3 bases short and J 5 bases short, with 6 bases between.

This chain links TRBV19 with TRBJ2-3; D call uncertain. Germline V gene sequence: CDR1 LNHDA, CDR2 SQIVND (reference sequence). The CDR3 is made up of 15 amino acids. Deletions cut 3 bases from V and 2 bases from J, with 12 bases between. The CDR3 DNA follows: TGTGCCAGTAGTATGGGATGGGCGTCCACAGATACGCAGTATTTT. Translated: CASSMGWASTDTQYF. The whole variable domain, filled in from reference TRBV19 and TRBJ2-3, reads DGGITQSPKYLFRKEGQNVTLSCEQNLNHDAMYWYRQDPGQGLRLIYYSQIVNDFQKGDIAEGYSVSREKKESFPLTVTSAQKNPTAFYLCASSMGWASTDTQYFGPGTRLTVL.